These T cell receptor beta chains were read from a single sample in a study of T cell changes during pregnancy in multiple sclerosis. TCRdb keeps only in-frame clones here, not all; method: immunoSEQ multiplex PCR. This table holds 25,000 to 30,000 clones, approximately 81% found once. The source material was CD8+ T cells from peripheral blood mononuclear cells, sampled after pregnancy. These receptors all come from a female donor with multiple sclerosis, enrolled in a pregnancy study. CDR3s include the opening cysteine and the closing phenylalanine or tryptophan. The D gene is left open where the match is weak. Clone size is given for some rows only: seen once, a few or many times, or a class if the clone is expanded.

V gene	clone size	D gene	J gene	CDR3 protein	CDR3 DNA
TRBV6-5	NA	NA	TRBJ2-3	CASSYSPSTDTQYF	TGTGCCAGCAGTTACTCCCCTAGCACAGATACGCAGTATTTT
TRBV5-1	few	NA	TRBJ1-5	CASRGEGNQPQHF	TGCGCCAGCAGGGGAGAAGGCAATCAGCCCCAGCATTTT
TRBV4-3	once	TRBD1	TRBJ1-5	CASSHDRVGQPQHF	TGCGCCAGCAGCCACGACAGGGTCGGTCAGCCCCAGCATTTT
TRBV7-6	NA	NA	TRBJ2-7	CASSLYPALDYEQYF	TGTGCCAGCAGCTTATATCCGGCCCTAGACTACGAGCAGTACTTC
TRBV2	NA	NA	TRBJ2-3	CASSVETSLPSTDTQYF	TGTGCCAGCAGTGTAGAAACTAGCTTACCGAGCACAGATACGCAGTATTTT
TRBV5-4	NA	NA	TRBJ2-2	CASSPGLRGELFF	TGTGCCAGCAGCCCGGGACTCCGCGGGGAGCTGTTTTTT
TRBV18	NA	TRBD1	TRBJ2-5	CASSPNRGKETQYF	TGTGCCAGCTCACCAAACAGGGGAAAAGAGACCCAGTACTTC
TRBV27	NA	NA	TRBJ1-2	CASSLSRGGADGYTF	TGTGCCAGCAGTTTAAGTCGGGGGGGCGCGGATGGCTACACCTTC
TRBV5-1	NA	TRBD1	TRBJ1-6	CASSSTDRVGSPLHF	TGCGCCAGCAGCTCTACCGACAGGGTCGGTTCACCCCTCCACTTT
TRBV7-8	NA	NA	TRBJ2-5	CASSPQRLVREETQYF	TGTGCCAGCAGCCCCCAACGCCTGGTGAGAGAAGAGACCCAGTACTTC
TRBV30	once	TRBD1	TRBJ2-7	CAWGTVYEQYF	TGTGCCTGGGGGACAGTCTACGAGCAGTACTTC
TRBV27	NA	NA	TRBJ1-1	CASSSRGYMNTEAFF	TGTGCCAGCAGTTCCAGGGGCTATATGAACACTGAAGCTTTCTTT
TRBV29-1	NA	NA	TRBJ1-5	CSVTGTPNQPQHF	TGCAGCGTTACCGGGACACCTAATCAGCCCCAGCATTTT
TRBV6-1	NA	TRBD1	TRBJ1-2	CASRDWDSHSYGYTF	TGTGCCAGCAGGGACTGGGACAGTCATTCCTATGGCTACACCTTC
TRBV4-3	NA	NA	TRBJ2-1	CASSQEQGRGVSYNEQFF	TGCGCCAGCAGCCAAGAACAGGGGCGGGGGGTATCCTACAATGAGCAGTTCTTC
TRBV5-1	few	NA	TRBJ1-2	CASSLPGTREEHGYTF	TGCGCCAGCAGCTTGCCCGGGACAAGGGAAGAGCATGGCTACACCTTC
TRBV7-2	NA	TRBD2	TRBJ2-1	CASSVISTSGIYNEQFF	TGTGCCAGCAGCGTGATAAGTACTAGCGGAATATACAATGAGCAGTTCTTC
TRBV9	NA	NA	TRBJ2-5	CASSQHRGRGVGETQYF	TGTGCCAGCAGCCAACACCGGGGGAGAGGGGTCGGAGAGACCCAGTACTTC
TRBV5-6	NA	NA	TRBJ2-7	CASSLPYRVDEQYF	TGTGCCAGCAGCTTGCCATACAGAGTCGACGAGCAGTACTTC